These 30 T cell receptor beta chains were sequenced from one sample in a study of OX40 agonist ivuxolimab in advanced cancers. The method was immunoSEQ multiplex PCR; TCRdb's version includes in-frame clones alone and lacks a portion of them. The repertoire holds some 40,000 clones, approximately 90% seen once, with around 29% in the top ten. The material sequenced was CD4+ or CD8+ T cells sorted from blood, taken in a trial of the OX40 agonist ivuxolimab. Receptors originate from an adult with an advanced solid tumor such as melanoma, head and neck, liver or kidney cancer.

The V call is TRBV10-1, the J call TRBJ2-1; the match to TRBD2 covers 10 bases. V dropped 6 bases and J dropped 8; count of bases not matched to a gene: 4. This CDR3 region has 13 residues. CDR1 is WNHNN, CDR2 SYGVQD, per germline (reference sequence). This chain's CDR3 is CASRRGTSDEQFF. The CDR3 nucleotides read TGCGCCAGCAGGAGGGGGACTAGCGATGAGCAGTTCTTC.

The CDR3 DNA reads as TGTGCCAGCAGCTTGCTTACTACGAACACTGAAGCTTTCTTT. It encodes CASSLLTTNTEAFF. V and J are TRBV11-2 and TRBJ1-1; no firm D call. V was shortened by 3 bases and J by 1 base, with 9 bases between the two germline ends. The germline V gene has CDR1 SGHAT and CDR2 FQNNGV. There are 14 residues in the CDR3.

This chain joins TRBV11-2 and TRBJ2-5; weak D call: TRBD1 (5 bases). The CDR3 spans 17 residues. V dropped 1 base and J dropped 5 bases, with 20 bases sitting between them. The germline V gene encodes CDR1 SGHAT and CDR2 FQNNGV. The CDR3 protein is CASSLVPTEFQGETQYF. The DNA for the CDR3 is TGTGCCAGCAGCTTAGTCCCGACAGAGTTCCAAGGCGAGACCCAGTACTTC.

On this clone: Distinct nucleotide sequences in the sample also encode this CDR3. The V gene is TRBV19, the J gene TRBJ2-3; D not certain. The CDR3 loop spans 10 amino acids. Germline assignment: CDR1 LNHDA and CDR2 SQIVND (reference sequence). The V gene lost 11 bases and the J gene lost 4 bases, with 7 bases spanning the gap. CDR3 sequence (DNA): TGTGCCTCCGAAGCAGATACGCAGTATTTT. Amino acid sequence: CASEADTQYF.

V is TRBV27 and J is TRBJ1-4, with 11 bases aligning to TRBD1. J gave up 8 bases and V 6 bases, and 14 bases lay outside the gene matches. There are 17 residues in the CDR3. Germline V gene data show CDR1 as MNHEY and CDR2 as SMNVEV (reference sequence). In DNA form, the CDR3 reads TGTGCCAGCAGGCCTCAGAGGACAGGGGGCTGGAGAGAAAAACTGTTTTTT. Translating it yields CASRPQRTGGWREKLFF.

On this clone: Its ends do not fully match the called genes, so a read error is possible. V usage is TRBV10-1 and J usage is TRBJ1-1, with 9 nucleotides matching TRBD1. Germline V gives CDR1 WNHNN, CDR2 SYGVQD (reference sequence). This CDR3 has 15 amino acids. The CDR3, as DNA: TGCGCCAGCAGGGAGTCGGGACAGGGAGATACTGAAGCTTTCTTT. Translation: CASRESGQGDTEAFF.

This chain uses TRBV28 with TRBJ2-1; D not resolved. V was pared by 5 bases and J by 9 bases, with 8 bases between. The germline V gene encodes CDR1 MDHEN and CDR2 SYDVKM. This CDR3 region has 11 residues. The CDR3 DNA follows: TGTGCCAGCAGTAGTGCAGGTGAGCAGTTCTTC. It specifies CASSSAGEQFF.

The chain has TRBV27 and TRBJ2-7; D possibly matches TRBD1 or TRBD2 (5 bases each). The CDR3 runs 13 residues. V gave up 2 bases and J gave up 6 bases, with 11 bases separating them. Per germline, CDR1 MNHEY and CDR2 SMNVEV (reference sequence). CDR3 sequence reads: CASSLRGLGEQYF. The CDR3 DNA is TGTGCCAGCAGTTTACGGGGCCTGGGCGAGCAGTACTTC.

V is TRBV5-1 and J is TRBJ2-1, with 12 bases lining up with TRBD2. The CDR3 covers 18 residues. The V segment lost 2 bases and the J segment 5 bases; nucleotides outside the gene matches: 11. Germline CDR1 is SGHRS and CDR2 is YFSETQ. The CDR3 loop reads CASSFLTSGSLGDNEQFF. The CDR3, as DNA: TGCGCCAGCAGCTTTCTGACTAGCGGGAGTTTGGGGGACAATGAGCAGTTCTTC.

The gene calls are TRBV29-1 and TRBJ2-1; TRBD2 matches at 15 bases. The CDR3 extends over 20 amino acids. The J segment lost 0 bases and the V segment lost 6 bases, leaving 15 bases of the junction unmatched. Germline loops: CDR1 SQVTM, CDR2 ANQGSEA. CDR3 coding DNA: TGCAGCGTCAAAGGCCTCCCGGGGACTAGCGGGAGGAGCTCCTACAATGAGCAGTTCTTC. It specifies CSVKGLPGTSGRSSYNEQFF.

The chain links TRBV27 to TRBJ2-5; no clear D. Trimming removed 8 bases at V and 3 bases at J, with 10 bases between. The CDR3 contains 12 residues. Germline V CDR1 and CDR2: MNHEY, SMNVEV (reference sequence). In DNA, the CDR3 is TGTGCCAGCCCTAACTCCGAAGAGACCCAGTACTTC. It specifies CASPNSEETQYF.

This clone came up once. J is TRBJ1-5 and V is TRBV10-3, with D possibly TRBD1 on 5 matching bases. The germline gives CDR1 ENHRY, CDR2 SYGVKD. The CDR3 is made up of 15 amino acids. V lost 0 bases and J 4 bases, leaving 10 bases between the germline ends. The CDR3 sequence is CAISESGWGNQPQHF. The CDR3 coding sequence is TGTGCCATCAGTGAGTCTGGATGGGGGAATCAGCCCCAGCATTTT.

The chain carries TRBV6-7 and TRBJ2-7; D unclear. TRBV6-7 is identified as an open reading frame with a role that is uncertain. The CDR3 length is 12 residues. V was clipped by 2 bases and J by 2 bases, with 4 bases between them. CDR3 nucleotides: TGTGCCAGCAGTTACCTGGCCTACGAGCAGTACTTC. Translating gives CASSYLAYEQYF.

J is TRBJ2-1 and V is TRBV29-1; 11 bases are a match to TRBD2. CDR3 length: 18 residues. Germline V gene lookup returns CDR1 SQVTM and CDR2 ANQGSEA. V was clipped by 5 bases and J by 0 bases; unmatched bases: 12. CDR3 DNA: TGCAGCGTTTACGGACTAGCGGGCGCCCGGAGCTCCTACAATGAGCAGTTCTTC. This gives the protein CSVYGLAGARSSYNEQFF.

The chain carries TRBV5-6 and TRBJ1-2; unclear D gene. This CDR3 has 14 amino acids. The V gene lost 0 bases and the J gene lost 2 bases, with 8 bases spanning the gap. CDR1 SGHDT and CDR2 YYEEEE come from the germline V gene. CDR3 residues: CASSLVAGNYGYTF. The DNA of the CDR3 is TGTGCCAGCAGCTTGGTGGCAGGAAACTATGGCTACACCTTC.

The chain employs TRBV5-1 and TRBJ2-1; TRBD2 matches at 13 bases. The CDR3 loop spans 19 amino acids. V dropped 4 bases and J dropped 2; count of bases not matched to a gene: 12. The germline V gene encodes CDR1 SGHRS and CDR2 YFSETQ. The CDR3 loop reads CASSLSGTSGRVTYNEQFF. The DNA of the CDR3 is TGCGCCAGCAGCCTTTCGGGTACTAGCGGGAGGGTGACCTACAATGAGCAGTTCTTC.

This clone has only one observation. The rearrangement links TRBV28 to TRBJ1-1; TRBD1 is a possible D gene (5 bases). The CDR3 sequence is 14 residues long. The germline V and J ends were trimmed by 1 base and 5 bases, with 11 bases remaining between them. Germline CDR1 is MDHEN and CDR2 is SYDVKM. CDR3 in amino acids: CASSLFRESTEAFF. In nucleotides, the CDR3 is TGTGCCAGCAGTTTATTCAGGGAATCGACTGAAGCTTTCTTT. The whole variable domain, filled in from reference TRBV28 and TRBJ1-1, reads DVKVTQSSRYLVKRTGEKVFLECVQDMDHENMFWYRQDPGLGLRLIYFSYDVKMKEKGDIPEGYSVSREKKERFSLILESASTNQTSMYLCASSLFRESTEAFFGQGTRLTVV.

The rearrangement joins TRBV30 to TRBJ2-4; D uncertain. V lost 2 bases and J lost 7, with 15 bases in between. From germline, CDR1 is GTSNPN and CDR2 SVGIG (reference sequence). This CDR3 is 14 amino acids long. The CDR3 here is CAWSSSGISNIQYF. CDR3 DNA sequence: TGTGCCTGGAGTTCTAGTGGGATTTCCAACATTCAGTACTTC.

The table lists this clone with a count of one. The chain links TRBV19 to TRBJ2-7, with D perhaps assigned TRBD1 or TRBD2 (5 bases each). The germline V gene encodes CDR1 LNHDA and CDR2 SQIVND (reference sequence). There are 14 residues in the CDR3. Trimming took off 5 bases at V and 2 bases at J, with 13 bases between the two ends. The CDR3 loop is CASSRGGLTYEQYF. CDR3 DNA sequence: TGTGCCAGTAGTCGTGGGGGTTTAACCTACGAGCAGTACTTC.

The rearrangement joins TRBV28 to TRBJ1-2; D ambiguous. The CDR3 runs to 11 residues. Per the germline V gene, CDR1 is MDHEN and CDR2 is SYDVKM. Trimming left V 6 bases short and J 4 bases short, with 6 bases between. For the CDR3, the DNA is TGTGCCAGCAGCCTCCGCTATGGCTACACCTTC. Residues: CASSLRYGYTF.

The chain is built from TRBV11-2 and TRBJ1-5; tentative D call: TRBD1 (6 bases). Germline-derived CDR1 and CDR2 are SGHAT and FQNNGV. This CDR3 comprises 14 residues. V was trimmed by 4 bases and J by 3 bases, leaving 10 bases between them. For the CDR3, the DNA is TGTGCCAGCAGCTCGTCAGGGGACAATCAGCCCCAGCATTTT. Amino acids: CASSSSGDNQPQHF.

The chain employs TRBV5-4 and TRBJ2-7; a possible D gene is TRBD1 (6 bases). Trimming left V 1 base short and J 7 bases short, with 12 bases between. CDR1 and CDR2 from the germline V gene are SGHNT and YYREEE (reference sequence). The CDR3 runs to 13 residues. The CDR3 protein is CASSLLGAEEQYF. CDR3 DNA sequence: TGTGCCAGCAGCTTGCTGGGGGCTGAAGAGCAGTACTTC.

The V and J genes are TRBV25-1 and TRBJ2-7, with 7 bases aligning to TRBD1. The CDR3 consists of 14 residues. Germline CDR1 reads MGHDK; CDR2 reads SYGVNS. Trimming took 1 base from V and 3 from J; bases not matched to a gene: 3. In DNA form, the CDR3 reads TGTGCCAGCAGTGAATGGGACAGTTTCTACGAGCAGTACTTC. This sequence encodes CASSEWDSFYEQYF.

Sample share makes this clone medium-sized. CDR3 bases: TGCAGCGTTAGAGGGACTCCGGGACGCAGCTACAATGAGCAGTTCTTC. Translating it yields CSVRGTPGRSYNEQFF. The rearrangement uses TRBV29-1 and TRBJ2-1; perhaps TRBD2 as D (6 bases). V dropped 5 bases and J dropped 3 bases, with 20 bases sitting between them. Germline CDR1 reads SQVTM; CDR2 reads ANQGSEA. The CDR3 extends over 16 amino acids.

With regard to this clone: At one of its ends the junction is not consistent with the germline gene, which may arise from a read error. V gene TRBV11-2 combines with J gene TRBJ1-3; 7 bases fit TRBD1. The length of the CDR3 is 14 residues. Looked up from germline, CDR1 is SGHAT and CDR2 is FQNNGV. CDR3 in DNA: TGTGCCAGCAGCTTGACAGGGAGTGGAGACACCATATATTTT. It is translated as CASSLTGSGDTIYF.

A remark on this clone: At one boundary the junction diverges from the germline segment, which might be a read error. The rearrangement links TRBV7-7 to TRBJ2-5; 8 bases are shared with TRBD1. The CDR3 length is 15 residues. The germline V gene has CDR1 SSHAT and CDR2 FNYEAQ (reference sequence). The CDR3 loop reads CASSSGQADQETQYF. CDR3 in DNA: TGTGCTAGCAGCTCGGGACAGGCTGACCAAGAGACCCAGTACTTC.

The chain joins TRBV10-3 to TRBJ2-7; 12 nucleotides line up with TRBD2. Trimming at V came to 4 bases and at J to 1 base, leaving 8 bases not matched to a gene. Per the germline V gene, CDR1 is ENHRY and CDR2 is SYGVKD. This CDR3 comprises 17 residues. CDR3 sequence: CAISGLETSGSSYEQYF. In DNA form, the CDR3 reads TGTGCCATCAGTGGGCTCGAGACTAGCGGGAGTTCCTACGAGCAGTACTTC.

The gene calls are TRBV7-8 and TRBJ2-7; D could derive from TRBD1 or TRBD2 (5 bases each). Trimming took off 5 bases at V and 0 bases at J, with 11 bases between the two ends. The V gene's germline CDR1 is SGHVS and CDR2 FQNEAQ. This CDR3 spans 14 amino acids. This chain's CDR3 is CASSHRDASYEQYF. CDR3 bases: TGTGCCAGCAGCCACCGGGACGCCTCCTACGAGCAGTACTTC.

The chain joins TRBV14 to TRBJ2-7; possible D gene TRBD1, 6 bases. CDR1 and CDR2 (germline): SGHDN, FVKESK. V lost 4 bases, J lost 7 bases, and 11 bases lay in between. The CDR3 runs 12 residues. CDR3 coding DNA: TGTGCCAGCAGCCCACAGGGTCGTGAGCAGTACTTC. As protein: CASSPQGREQYF.

V usage is TRBV27 and J usage is TRBJ2-3; D possibly corresponds to TRBD1 (6 bases). Germline-derived CDR1 and CDR2 are MNHEY and SMNVEV (reference sequence). This CDR3 is built from 14 residues. V gave up 9 bases and J gave up 0 bases, with 13 bases separating them. The CDR3 sequence is CASTLRGSTDTQYF. CDR3 in DNA: TGTGCCAGTACCCTTAGGGGGAGCACAGATACGCAGTATTTT.